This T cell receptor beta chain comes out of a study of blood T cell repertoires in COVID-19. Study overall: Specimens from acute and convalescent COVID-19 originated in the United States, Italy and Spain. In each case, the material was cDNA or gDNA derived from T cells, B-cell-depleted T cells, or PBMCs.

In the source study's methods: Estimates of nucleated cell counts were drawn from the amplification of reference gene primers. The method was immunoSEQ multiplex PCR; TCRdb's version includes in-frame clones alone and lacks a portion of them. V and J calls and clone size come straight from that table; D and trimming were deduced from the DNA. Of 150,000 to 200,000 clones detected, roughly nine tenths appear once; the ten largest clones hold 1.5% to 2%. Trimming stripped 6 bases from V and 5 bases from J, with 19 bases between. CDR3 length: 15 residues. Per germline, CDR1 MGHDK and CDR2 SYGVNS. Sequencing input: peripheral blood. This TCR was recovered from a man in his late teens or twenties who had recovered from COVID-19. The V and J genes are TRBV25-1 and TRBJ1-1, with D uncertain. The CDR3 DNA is TGTGCCAGCAGCCGAGGAGGGAACATGGTGACTGAAGCTTTCTTT. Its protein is CASSRGGNMVTEAFF.